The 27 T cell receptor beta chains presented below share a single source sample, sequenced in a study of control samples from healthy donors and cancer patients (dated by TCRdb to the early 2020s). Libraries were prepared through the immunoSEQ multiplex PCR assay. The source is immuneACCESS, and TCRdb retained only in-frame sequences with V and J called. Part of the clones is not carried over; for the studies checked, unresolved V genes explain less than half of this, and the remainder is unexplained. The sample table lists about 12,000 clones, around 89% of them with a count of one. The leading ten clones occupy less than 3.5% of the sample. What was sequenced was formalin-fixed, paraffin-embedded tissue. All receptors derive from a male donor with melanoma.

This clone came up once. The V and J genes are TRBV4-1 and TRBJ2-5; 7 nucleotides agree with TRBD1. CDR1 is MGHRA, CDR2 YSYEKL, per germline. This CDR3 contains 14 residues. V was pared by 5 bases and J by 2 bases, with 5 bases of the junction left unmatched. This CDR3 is CASSTDRIQETQYF. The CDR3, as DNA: TGCGCCAGCAGCACGGACAGGATTCAAGAGACCCAGTACTTC.

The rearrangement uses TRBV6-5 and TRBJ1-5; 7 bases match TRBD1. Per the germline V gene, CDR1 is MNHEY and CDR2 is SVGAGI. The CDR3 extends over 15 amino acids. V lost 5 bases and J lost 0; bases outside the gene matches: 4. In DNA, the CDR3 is TGTGCCAGCAGTACAGGGGTGGCTAGCAATCAGCCCCAGCATTTT. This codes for CASSTGVASNQPQHF.

CDR3 bases: TGTGCCAGAAGCTTGGGACGGGAGGATCACAGAGACGAGCAGTACTTC. Translated, it gives CARSLGREDHRDEQYF. This chain links TRBV7-5 with TRBJ2-7; the table's D call of TRBD2 was not tested on the DNA. TRBV7-5 is an annotated pseudogene. This CDR3 region has 16 residues.

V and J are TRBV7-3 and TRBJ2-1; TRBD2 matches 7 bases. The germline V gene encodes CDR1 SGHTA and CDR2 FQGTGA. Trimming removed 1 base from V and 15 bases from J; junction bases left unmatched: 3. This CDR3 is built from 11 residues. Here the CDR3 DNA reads TGTGCCAGCAGCTTAAGCGGACTAGGGTTCTTC. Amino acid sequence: CASSLSGLGFF.

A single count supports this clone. The CDR3 reads CASTLENTEAFF. The CDR3 region has the DNA TGTGCCAGCACCCTTGAGAACACTGAAGCTTTCTTT. The chain combines TRBV6-6 with TRBJ1-1; D is uncertain. V lost 7 bases, J lost 1 base, and 7 bases lay in between. CDR3 length: 12 amino acids. Germline loops: CDR1 MNHNY, CDR2 SVGAGI (reference sequence).

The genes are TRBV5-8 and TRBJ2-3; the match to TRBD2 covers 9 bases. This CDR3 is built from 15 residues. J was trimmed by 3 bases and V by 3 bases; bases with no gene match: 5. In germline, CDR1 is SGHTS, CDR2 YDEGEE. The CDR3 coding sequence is TGTGCCAGCAGCTATAGCGGGAGAACGACAGATACGCAGTATTTT. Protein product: CASSYSGRTTDTQYF.

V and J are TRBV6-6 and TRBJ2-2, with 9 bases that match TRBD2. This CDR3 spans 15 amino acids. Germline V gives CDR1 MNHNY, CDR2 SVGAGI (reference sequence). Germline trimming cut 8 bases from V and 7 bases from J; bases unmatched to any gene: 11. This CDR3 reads CASLMTSGVIGELFF. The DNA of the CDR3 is TGTGCCAGCCTCATGACTAGCGGAGTGATCGGGGAGCTGTTTTTT.

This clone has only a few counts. The CDR3 DNA reads as TGTGCCAGCAGCCCCGGGGGCGCAAAATCCTACGAGCAGTACGTC. It is translated as CASSPGGAKSYEQYV. The rearrangement uses TRBV6-2 or TRBV6-3 and TRBJ2-7, with D perhaps matching TRBD1 or TRBD2 (6 bases each). V was trimmed by 6 bases and J by 1 base, leaving 16 bases between them. Per germline, CDR1 MNHEY and CDR2 SVGEGT. The CDR3 extends over 15 amino acids.

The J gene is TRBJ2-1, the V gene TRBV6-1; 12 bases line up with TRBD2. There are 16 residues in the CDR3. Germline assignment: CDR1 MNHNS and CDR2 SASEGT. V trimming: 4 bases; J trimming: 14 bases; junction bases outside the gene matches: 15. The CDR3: CASSVLTGERTSGKFF. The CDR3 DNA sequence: TGTGCCAGCAGTGTTCTAACAGGGGAGCGGACTAGCGGGAAGTTCTTC.

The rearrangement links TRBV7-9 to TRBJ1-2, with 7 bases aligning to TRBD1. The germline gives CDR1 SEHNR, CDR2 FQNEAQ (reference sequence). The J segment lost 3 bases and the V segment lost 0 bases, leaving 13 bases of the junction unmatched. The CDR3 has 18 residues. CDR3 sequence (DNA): TGTGCCAGCAGCTTAGCGTCTGACAGGGTTAGGGGTCACTATGGCTACACCTTC. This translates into CASSLASDRVRGHYGYTF. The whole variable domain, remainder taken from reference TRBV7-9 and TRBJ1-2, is DTGVSQNPRHKITKRGQNVTFRCDPISEHNRLYWYRQTLGQGPEFLTYFQNEAQLEKSRLLSDRFSAERPKGSFSTLEIQRTEQGDSAMYLCASSLASDRVRGHYGYTFGSGTRLTVV.

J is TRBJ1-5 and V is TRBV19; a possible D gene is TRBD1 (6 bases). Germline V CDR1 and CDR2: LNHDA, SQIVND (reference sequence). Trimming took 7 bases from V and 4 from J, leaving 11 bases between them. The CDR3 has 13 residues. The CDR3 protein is CASKDRENQPQHF. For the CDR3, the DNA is TGTGCCAGTAAGGACAGAGAAAATCAGCCCCAGCATTTT.

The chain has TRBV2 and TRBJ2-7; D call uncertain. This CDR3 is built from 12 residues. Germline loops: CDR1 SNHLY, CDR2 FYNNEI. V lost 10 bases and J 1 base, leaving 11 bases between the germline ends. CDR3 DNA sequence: TGTGCCATCAGAAGGGCATCCTACGAGCAGTACTTC. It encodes CAIRRASYEQYF.

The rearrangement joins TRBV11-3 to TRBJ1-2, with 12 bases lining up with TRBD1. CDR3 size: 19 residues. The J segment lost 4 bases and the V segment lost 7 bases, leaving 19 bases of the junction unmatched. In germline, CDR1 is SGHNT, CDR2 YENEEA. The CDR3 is CASKRRAGTGGIFIYGYTF. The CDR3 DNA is TGTGCCAGCAAGAGGCGGGCCGGGACAGGGGGCATTTTTATCTATGGCTACACCTTC. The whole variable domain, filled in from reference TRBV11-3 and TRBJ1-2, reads EAGVVQSPRYKIIEKKQPVAFWCNPISGHNTLYWYLQNLGQGPELLIRYENEEAVDDSQLPKDRFSAERLKGVDSTLKIQPAELGDSAVYLCASKRRAGTGGIFIYGYTFGSGTRLTVV.

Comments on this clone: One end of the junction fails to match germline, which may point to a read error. CDR3 coding DNA: TGTGCCAACAGTTCTGGGGGGAACACTGAAGCTTTCTTT. This codes for CANSSGGNTEAFF. This chain joins TRBV27 and TRBJ1-1, with D possibly matching TRBD1 (5 bases). The CDR3 is made up of 13 amino acids. CDR1 MNHEY and CDR2 SMNVEV come from the germline V gene (reference sequence).

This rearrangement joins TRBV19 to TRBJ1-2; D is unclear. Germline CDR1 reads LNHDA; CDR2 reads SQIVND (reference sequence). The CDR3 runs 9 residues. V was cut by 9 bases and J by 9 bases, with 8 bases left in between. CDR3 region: CASPLSYTF. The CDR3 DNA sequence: TGTGCCAGCCCCCTGAGCTACACCTTC. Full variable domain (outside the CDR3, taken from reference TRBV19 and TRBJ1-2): DGGITQSPKYLFRKEGQNVTLSCEQNLNHDAMYWYRQDPGQGLRLIYYSQIVNDFQKGDIAEGYSVSREKKESFPLTVTSAQKNPTAFYLCASPLSYTFGSGTRLTVV.

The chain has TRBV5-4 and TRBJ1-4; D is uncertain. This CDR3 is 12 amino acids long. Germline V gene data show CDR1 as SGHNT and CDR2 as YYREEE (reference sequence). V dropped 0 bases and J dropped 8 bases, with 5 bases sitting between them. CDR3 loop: CASSLGSEKLFF. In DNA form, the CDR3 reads TGTGCCAGCAGCTTGGGTTCAGAAAAACTGTTTTTT. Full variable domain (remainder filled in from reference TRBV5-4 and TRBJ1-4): ETGVTQSPTHLIKTRGQQVTLRCSSQSGHNTVSWYQQALGQGPQFIFQYYREEENGRGNFPPRFSGLQFPNYSSELNVNALELDDSALYLCASSLGSEKLFFGSGTQLSVL.

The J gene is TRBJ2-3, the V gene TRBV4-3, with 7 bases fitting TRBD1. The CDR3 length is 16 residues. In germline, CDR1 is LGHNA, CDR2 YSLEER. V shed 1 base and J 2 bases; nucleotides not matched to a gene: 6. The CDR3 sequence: CASSQGQGDITDTQYF. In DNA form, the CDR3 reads TGCGCCAGCAGCCAAGGGCAGGGGGATATCACAGATACGCAGTATTTT.

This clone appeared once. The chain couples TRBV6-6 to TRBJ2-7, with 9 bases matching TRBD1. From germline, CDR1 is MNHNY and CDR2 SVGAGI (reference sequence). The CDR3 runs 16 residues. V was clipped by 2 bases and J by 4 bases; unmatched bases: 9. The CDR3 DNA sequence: TGTGCCAGCAGTTACACCGGGACAGGGTCTAGGTACGAGCAGTACGTC. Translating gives CASSYTGTGSRYEQYV.

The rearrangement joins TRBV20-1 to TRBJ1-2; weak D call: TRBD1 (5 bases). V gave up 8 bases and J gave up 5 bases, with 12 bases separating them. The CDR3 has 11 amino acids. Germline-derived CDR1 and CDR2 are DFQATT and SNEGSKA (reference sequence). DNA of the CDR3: TGCAGTAATTCCGCAGGGTATGGCTACACCTTC. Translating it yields CSNSAGYGYTF.

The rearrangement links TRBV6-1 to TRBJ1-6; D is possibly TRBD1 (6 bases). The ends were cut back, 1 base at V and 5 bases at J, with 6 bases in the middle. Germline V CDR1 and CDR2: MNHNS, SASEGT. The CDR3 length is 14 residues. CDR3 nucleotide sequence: TGTGCCAGCAGTGAAGGGACAGATAATTCACCCCTCCACTTT. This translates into CASSEGTDNSPLHF.

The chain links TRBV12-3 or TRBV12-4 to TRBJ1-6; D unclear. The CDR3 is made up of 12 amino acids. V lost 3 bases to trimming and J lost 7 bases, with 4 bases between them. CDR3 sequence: CASSFPNSPLHF. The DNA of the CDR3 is TGTGCCAGCAGTTTCCCGAATTCACCCCTCCACTTT.

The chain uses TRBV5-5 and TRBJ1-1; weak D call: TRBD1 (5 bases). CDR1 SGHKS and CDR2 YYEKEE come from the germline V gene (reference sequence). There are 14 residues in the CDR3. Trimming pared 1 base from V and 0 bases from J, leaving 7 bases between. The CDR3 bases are TGTGCCAGCAGCTTGCGACAGCTGAACACTGAAGCTTTCTTT. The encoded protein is CASSLRQLNTEAFF.

For the CDR3, the DNA is TGTGCCAGCAGCTCGGGACAGACGAACACCGGGGAGCTGTTTTTT. Amino acids: CASSSGQTNTGELFF. The genes are TRBV11-3 and TRBJ2-2; 7 nucleotides agree with TRBD1. Germline V gene lookup returns CDR1 SGHNT and CDR2 YENEEA. J lost 0 bases, V lost 4 bases, and 2 bases had no gene match. This CDR3 is 15 amino acids long.

The CDR3 DNA is TGTGCCAGCAGTTTCTTTCACTCGGGACAGGGGGCTGGCTACACCTTC. This codes for CASSFFHSGQGAGYTF. The chain uses TRBV28 and TRBJ1-2, with 12 bases fitting TRBD1. V shed 3 bases, J shed 7 bases, and the junction held 9 bases outside the gene matches. CDR1 is MDHEN and CDR2 is SYDVKM in the germline V gene. The CDR3 contains 16 residues.

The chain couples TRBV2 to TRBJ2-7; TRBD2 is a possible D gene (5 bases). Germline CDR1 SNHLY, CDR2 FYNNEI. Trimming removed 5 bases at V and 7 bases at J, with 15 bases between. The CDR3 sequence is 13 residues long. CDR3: CASSLESQREQYF. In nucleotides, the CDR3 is TGTGCCAGCAGTCTGGAGTCCCAGCGGGAGCAGTACTTC.

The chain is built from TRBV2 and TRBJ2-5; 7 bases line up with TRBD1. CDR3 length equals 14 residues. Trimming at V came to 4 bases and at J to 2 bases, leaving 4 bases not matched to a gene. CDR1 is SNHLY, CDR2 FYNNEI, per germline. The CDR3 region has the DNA TGTGCCAGCAGTGGAGACAGGGCACAAGAGACCCAGTACTTC. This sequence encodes CASSGDRAQETQYF.

The CDR3 DNA reads TGTGCCACCAGCAGAGATTTAGGCGAGAGAAACACCATATATTTT. It specifies CATSRDLGERNTIYF. This chain uses TRBV15 with TRBJ1-3; D unresolved. Germline values: CDR1 LNHNV, CDR2 YYDKDF (reference sequence). V was cut by 0 bases and J by 5 bases, with 11 bases left in between. This CDR3 is 15 amino acids long.